The clone carrying this T cell receptor (beta chain) was detected a few times. The antigen is not known. Germline V gives CDR1 ENHRY, CDR2 SYGVKD. J was trimmed by 1 base and V by 5 bases; bases with no gene match: 7. The CDR3 is made up of 16 amino acids. This sample was included in a study of T cells after yellow fever vaccination. Notes on the study in general: The secondary response was weaker but peaked faster, day 5 versus 15. Most primary-vaccination clones recurred post-booster (just under 98% CD4, roughly 87% CD8). Few clonotypes appeared in both CD4 and CD8 compartments.

TCRdb analysed the 5' RACE reads with MiXCR anew, one entry per CDR3 protein. The sample has some 300,000 distinct CDR3 sequences; 3.6% are singletons. The receptor was derived from a man in his late teens or twenties who received the YFV17D yellow fever vaccine. This chain connects TRBV10-3 to TRBJ2-5; 10 nucleotides align to TRBD2. Sample: PBMCs, taken on the day of the yellow fever booster vaccination. CDR3 bases: TGTGCCATCAGTCGGATAGCGGGGGGCCTCCAAGAGACCCAGTACTTC. This codes for CAISRIAGGLQETQYF.